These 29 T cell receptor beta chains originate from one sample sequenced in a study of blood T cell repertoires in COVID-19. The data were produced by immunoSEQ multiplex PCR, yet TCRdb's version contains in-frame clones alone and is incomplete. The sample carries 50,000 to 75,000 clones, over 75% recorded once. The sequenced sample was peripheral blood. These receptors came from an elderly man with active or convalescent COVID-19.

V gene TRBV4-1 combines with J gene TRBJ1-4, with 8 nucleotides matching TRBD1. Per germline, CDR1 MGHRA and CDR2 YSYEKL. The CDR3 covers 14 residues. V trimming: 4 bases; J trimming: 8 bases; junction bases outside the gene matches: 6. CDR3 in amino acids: CASSRGQGLEKLFF. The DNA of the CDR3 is TGCGCCAGCAGCCGCGGACAGGGTTTGGAAAAACTGTTTTTT.

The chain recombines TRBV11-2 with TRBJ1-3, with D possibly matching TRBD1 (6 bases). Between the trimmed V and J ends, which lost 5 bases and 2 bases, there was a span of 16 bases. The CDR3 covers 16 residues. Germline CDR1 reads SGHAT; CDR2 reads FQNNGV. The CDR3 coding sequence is TGTGCCAGCAGCAGCCGAACAGGGCGGACTGGAAACACCATATATTTT. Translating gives CASSSRTGRTGNTIYF.

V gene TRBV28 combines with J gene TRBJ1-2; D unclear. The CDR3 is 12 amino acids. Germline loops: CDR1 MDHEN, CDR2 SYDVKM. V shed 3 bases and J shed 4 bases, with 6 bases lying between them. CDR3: CASSLTRYGYTF. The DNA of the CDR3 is TGTGCCAGCAGTTTGACTCGCTATGGCTACACCTTC.

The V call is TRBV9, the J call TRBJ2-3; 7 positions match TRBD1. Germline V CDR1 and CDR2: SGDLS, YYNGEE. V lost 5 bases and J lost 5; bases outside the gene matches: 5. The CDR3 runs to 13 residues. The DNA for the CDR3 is TGTGCCAGCAGAAAGACAGGGTTAGATACGCAGTATTTT. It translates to CASRKTGLDTQYF.

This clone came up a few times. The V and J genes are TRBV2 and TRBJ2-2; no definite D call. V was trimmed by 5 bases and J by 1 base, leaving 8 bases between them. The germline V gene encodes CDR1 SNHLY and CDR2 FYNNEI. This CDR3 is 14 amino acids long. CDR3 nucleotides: TGTGCCAGCAGTCAAGATAGGAACACCGGGGAGCTGTTTTTT. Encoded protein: CASSQDRNTGELFF.

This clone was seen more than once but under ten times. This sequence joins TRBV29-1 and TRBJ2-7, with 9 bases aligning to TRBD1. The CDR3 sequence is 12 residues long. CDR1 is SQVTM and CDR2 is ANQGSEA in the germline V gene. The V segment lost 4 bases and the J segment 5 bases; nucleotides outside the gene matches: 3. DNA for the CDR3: TGCAGCGTTGGACAGGGGGACGACGAGCAGTACTTC. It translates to CSVGQGDDEQYF.

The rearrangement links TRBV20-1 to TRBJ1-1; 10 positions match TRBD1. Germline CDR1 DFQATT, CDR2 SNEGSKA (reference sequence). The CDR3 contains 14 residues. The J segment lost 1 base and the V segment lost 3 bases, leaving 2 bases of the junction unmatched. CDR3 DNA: TGCAGTGCTAGTAGGACAGGGGGGAACACTGAAGCTTTCTTT. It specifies CSASRTGGNTEAFF.

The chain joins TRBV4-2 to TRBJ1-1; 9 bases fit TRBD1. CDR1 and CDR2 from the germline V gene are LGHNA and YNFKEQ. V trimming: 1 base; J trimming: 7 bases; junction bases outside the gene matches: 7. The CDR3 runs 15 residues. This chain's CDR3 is CASSQVEQGAIEAFF. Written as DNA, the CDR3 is TGTGCCAGCAGCCAAGTGGAACAGGGGGCAATTGAAGCTTTCTTT.

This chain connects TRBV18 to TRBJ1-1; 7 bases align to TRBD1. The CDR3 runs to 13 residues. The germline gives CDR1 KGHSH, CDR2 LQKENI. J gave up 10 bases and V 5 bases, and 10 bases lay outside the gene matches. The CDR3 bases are TGTGCCAGCTCAGCCCGGACAGGTGAGAGAGCTTTCTTT. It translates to CASSARTGERAFF.

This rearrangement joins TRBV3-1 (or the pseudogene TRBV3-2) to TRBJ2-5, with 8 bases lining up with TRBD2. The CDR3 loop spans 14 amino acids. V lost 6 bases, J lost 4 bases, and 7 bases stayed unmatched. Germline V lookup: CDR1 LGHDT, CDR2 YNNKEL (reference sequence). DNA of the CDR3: TGTGCCAGCAGGACTAGCGAGGGAAGAGAGACCCAGTACTTC. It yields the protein CASRTSEGRETQYF.

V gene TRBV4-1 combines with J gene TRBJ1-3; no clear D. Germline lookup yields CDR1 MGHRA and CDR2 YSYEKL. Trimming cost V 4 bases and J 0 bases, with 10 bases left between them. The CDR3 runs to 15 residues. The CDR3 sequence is CASSPDRGSGNTIYF. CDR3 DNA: TGCGCCAGCAGCCCCGACCGCGGCTCTGGAAACACCATATATTTT.

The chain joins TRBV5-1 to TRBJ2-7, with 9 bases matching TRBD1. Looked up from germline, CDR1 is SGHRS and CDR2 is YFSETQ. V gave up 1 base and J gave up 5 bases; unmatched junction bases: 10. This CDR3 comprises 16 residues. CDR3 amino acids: CASSLTGQGRGHEQYF. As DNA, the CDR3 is TGCGCCAGCAGCTTGACGGGACAGGGTCGGGGGCACGAGCAGTACTTC.

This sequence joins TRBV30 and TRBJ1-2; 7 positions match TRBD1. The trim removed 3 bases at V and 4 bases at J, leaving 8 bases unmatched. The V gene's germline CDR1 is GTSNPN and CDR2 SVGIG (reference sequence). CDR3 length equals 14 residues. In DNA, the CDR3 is TGTGCCTGGAGCTCGACAGGGCCGTTCTATGGCTACACCTTC. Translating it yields CAWSSTGPFYGYTF.

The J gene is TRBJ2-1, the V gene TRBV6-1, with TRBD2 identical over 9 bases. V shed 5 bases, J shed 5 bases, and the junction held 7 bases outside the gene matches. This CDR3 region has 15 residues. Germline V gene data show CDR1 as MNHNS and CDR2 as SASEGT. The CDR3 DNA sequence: TGTGCCAGCAGTTTTAGCGGGGGACTTCACAATGAGCAGTTCTTC. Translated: CASSFSGGLHNEQFF.

CDR3 residues: CASSSGTGEEKLFF. CDR3 nucleotides: TGCGCCAGCAGTTCCGGGACTGGTGAAGAAAAACTGTTTTTT. V usage is TRBV5-1 and J usage is TRBJ1-4; a possible D gene is TRBD1 (5 bases). Germline assignment: CDR1 SGHRS and CDR2 YFSETQ. V dropped 5 bases and J dropped 8 bases, with 16 bases sitting between them. CDR3 size: 14 residues.

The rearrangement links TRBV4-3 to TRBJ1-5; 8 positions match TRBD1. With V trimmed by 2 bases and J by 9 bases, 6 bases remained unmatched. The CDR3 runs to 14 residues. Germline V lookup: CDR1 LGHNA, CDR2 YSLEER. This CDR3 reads CASSQSQGVSPQHF. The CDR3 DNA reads TGCGCCAGCAGCCAATCACAGGGGGTATCGCCCCAGCATTTT.

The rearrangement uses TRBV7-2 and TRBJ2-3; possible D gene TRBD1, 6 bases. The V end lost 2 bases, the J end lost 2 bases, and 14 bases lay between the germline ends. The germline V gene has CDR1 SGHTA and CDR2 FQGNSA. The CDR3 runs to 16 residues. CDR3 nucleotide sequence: TGTGCCAGCAGCTTACCTCCGGGACATTACACAGATACGCAGTATTTT. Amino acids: CASSLPPGHYTDTQYF. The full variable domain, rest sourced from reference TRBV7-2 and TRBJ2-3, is GAGVSQSPSNKVTEKGKDVELRCDPISGHTALYWYRQSLGQGLEFLIYFQGNSAPDKSGLPSDRFSAERTGGSVSTLTIQRTQQEDSAVYLCASSLPPGHYTDTQYFGPGTRLTVL.

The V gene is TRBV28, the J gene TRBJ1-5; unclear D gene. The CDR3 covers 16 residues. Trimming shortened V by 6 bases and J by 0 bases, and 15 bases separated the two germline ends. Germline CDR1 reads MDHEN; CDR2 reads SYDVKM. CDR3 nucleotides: TGTGCCAGCAGCCCCCGTCAGGTGTATAGCAATCAGCCCCAGCATTTT. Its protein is CASSPRQVYSNQPQHF. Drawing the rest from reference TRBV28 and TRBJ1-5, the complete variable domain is DVKVTQSSRYLVKRTGEKVFLECVQDMDHENMFWYRQDPGLGLRLIYFSYDVKMKEKGDIPEGYSVSREKKERFSLILESASTNQTSMYLCASSPRQVYSNQPQHFGDGTRLSIL.

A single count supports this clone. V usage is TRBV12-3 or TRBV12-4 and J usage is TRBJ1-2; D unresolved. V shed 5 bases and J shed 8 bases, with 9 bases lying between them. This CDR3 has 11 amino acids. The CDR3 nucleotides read TGTGCCAGCAGTAATACATGGGGCTACACCTTC. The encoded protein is CASSNTWGYTF.

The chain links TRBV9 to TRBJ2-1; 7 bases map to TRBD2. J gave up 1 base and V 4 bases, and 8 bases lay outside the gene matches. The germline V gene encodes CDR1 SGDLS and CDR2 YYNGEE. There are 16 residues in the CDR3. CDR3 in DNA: TGTGCCAGCAGCTCCCGAGGCGGGAGTTCCTACAATGAGCAGTTCTTC. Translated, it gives CASSSRGGSSYNEQFF.

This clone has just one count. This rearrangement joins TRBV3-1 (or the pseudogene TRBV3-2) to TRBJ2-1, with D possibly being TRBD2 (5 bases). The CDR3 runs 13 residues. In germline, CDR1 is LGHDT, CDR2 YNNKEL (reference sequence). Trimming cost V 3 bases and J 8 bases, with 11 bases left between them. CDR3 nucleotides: TGTGCCAGCAGCCAGTCCCCTAGCTATGAGCAGTTCTTC. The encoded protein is CASSQSPSYEQFF.

As DNA, the CDR3 is TGTGCCAGTAGTATTGGCGGAGGGCTGGGAGTGCGGGAGACCCAGTACTTC. As protein: CASSIGGGLGVRETQYF. The rearrangement uses TRBV19 and TRBJ2-5; D possibly corresponds to TRBD2 (6 bases). Germline loops: CDR1 LNHDA, CDR2 SQIVND (reference sequence). The CDR3 spans 17 residues. V lost 3 bases and J 5 bases, leaving 22 bases between the germline ends.

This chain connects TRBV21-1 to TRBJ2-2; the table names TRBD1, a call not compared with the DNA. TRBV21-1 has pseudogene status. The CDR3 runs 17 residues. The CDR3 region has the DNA TGTGCCAGCAGCAAAGATGTAGGGACAGGGGGCACCGGGGAGCTGTTTTTT. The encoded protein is CASSKDVGTGGTGELFF.

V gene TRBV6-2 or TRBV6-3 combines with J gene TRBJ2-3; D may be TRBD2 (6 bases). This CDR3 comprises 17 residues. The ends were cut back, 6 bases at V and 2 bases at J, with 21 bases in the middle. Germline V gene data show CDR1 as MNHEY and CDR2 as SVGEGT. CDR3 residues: CASSPDWMAGITDTQYF. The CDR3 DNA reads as TGTGCCAGCAGCCCCGATTGGATGGCGGGGATCACAGATACGCAGTATTTT.

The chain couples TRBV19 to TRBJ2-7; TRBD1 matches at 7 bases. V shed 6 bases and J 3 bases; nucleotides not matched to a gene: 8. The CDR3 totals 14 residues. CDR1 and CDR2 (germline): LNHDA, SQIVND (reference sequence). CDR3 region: CASSETGPIYEQYF. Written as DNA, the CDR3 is TGTGCCAGTAGCGAGACAGGGCCGATCTACGAGCAGTACTTC. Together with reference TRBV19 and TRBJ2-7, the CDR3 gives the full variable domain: DGGITQSPKYLFRKEGQNVTLSCEQNLNHDAMYWYRQDPGQGLRLIYYSQIVNDFQKGDIAEGYSVSREKKESFPLTVTSAQKNPTAFYLCASSETGPIYEQYFGPGTRLTVT.

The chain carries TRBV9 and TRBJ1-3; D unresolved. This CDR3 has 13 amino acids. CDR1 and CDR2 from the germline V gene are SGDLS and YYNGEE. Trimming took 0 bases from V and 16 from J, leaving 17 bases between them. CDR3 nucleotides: TGTGCCAGCAGCGTAGATTTGGGCAACAACTGTTATTTT. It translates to CASSVDLGNNCYF.

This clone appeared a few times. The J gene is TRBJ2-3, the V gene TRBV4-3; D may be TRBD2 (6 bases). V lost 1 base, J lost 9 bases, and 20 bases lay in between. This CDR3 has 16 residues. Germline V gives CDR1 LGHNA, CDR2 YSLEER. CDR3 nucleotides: TGCGCCAGCAGCCAAGGGCGGGGCGGAGCTCCGGGGACGCAGTATTTT. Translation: CASSQGRGGAPGTQYF.

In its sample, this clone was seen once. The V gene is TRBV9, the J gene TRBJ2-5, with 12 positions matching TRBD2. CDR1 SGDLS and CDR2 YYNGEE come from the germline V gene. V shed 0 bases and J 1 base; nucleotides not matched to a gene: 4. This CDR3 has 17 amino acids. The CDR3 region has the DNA TGTGCCAGCAGCGTAGAAGGGACTAGCGGGTCCCAAGAGACCCAGTACTTC. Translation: CASSVEGTSGSQETQYF. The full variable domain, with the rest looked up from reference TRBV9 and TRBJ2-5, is DSGVTQTPKHLITATGQRVTLRCSPRSGDLSVYWYQQSLDQGLQFLIQYYNGEERAKGNILERFSAQQFPDLHSELNLSSLELGDSALYFCASSVEGTSGSQETQYFGPGTRLLVL.

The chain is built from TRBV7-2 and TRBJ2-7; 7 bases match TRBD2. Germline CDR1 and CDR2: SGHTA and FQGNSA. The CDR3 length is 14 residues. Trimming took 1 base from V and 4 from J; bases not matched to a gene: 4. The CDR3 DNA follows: TGTGCCAGCAGCTTAGGCGGGAGTCGGTACGAGCAGTACTTC. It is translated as CASSLGGSRYEQYF.